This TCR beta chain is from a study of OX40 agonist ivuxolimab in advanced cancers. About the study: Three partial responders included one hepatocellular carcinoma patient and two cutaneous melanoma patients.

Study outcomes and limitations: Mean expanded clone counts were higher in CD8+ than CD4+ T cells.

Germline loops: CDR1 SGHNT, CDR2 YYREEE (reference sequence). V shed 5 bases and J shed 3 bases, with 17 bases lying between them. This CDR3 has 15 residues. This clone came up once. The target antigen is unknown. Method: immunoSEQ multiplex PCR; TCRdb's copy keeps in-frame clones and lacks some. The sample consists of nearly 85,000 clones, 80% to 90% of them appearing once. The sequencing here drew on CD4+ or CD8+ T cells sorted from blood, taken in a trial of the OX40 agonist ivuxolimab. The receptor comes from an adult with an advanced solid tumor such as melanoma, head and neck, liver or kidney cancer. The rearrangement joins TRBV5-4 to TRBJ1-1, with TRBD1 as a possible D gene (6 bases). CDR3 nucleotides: TGTGCCAGCAGTTCGACAGGCCATGGGGACACTGAAGCTTTCTTT. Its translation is CASSSTGHGDTEAFF.